These 8 T cell receptor beta chains were sequenced from one sample in a study of blood T cells in healthy people across ages. Primers used in a second PCR of roughly 6 to 11 cycles were a sample-barcoded 5' primer and a J-beta primer mix. TCRdb analysed the 5' RACE reads with MiXCR anew, one entry per CDR3 protein. The sample has about 1.8 million distinct CDR3 sequences; roughly 49% are singletons. Source material: blood. The source of these receptors is a woman aged 40 to 55 in good health.

The rearrangement uses TRBV12-3 or TRBV12-4 and TRBJ2-1; D may be TRBD2 (6 bases). This CDR3 is 16 amino acids long. V was trimmed by 6 bases and J by 8 bases, leaving 23 bases between them. The CDR3 coding sequence is TGTGCCAGCAGCCCGGACCCGGGCCTCGAGCGGGATGAGCAGTTCTTC. Its translation is CASSPDPGLERDEQFF.

The V and J genes are TRBV6-2 or TRBV6-3 and TRBJ2-5, with TRBD1 identical over 7 bases. TRBJ2-7 matches the DNA end more closely, so the J call is doubtful. Germline CDR1 MNHEY, CDR2 SVGEGT. This CDR3 has 13 amino acids. The CDR3 loop reads CASSEGAIYEQYF. The CDR3 bases are TGTGCCAGCAGTGAGGGGGCAATCTACGAGCAGTACTTC.

This clonotype was seen a handful of times. V and J are TRBV29-1 and TRBJ2-7; 7 nucleotides line up with TRBD2. Germline V gene lookup returns CDR1 SQVTM and CDR2 ANQGSEA. V trimming: 4 bases; J trimming: 5 bases; junction bases outside the gene matches: 2. The CDR3 runs 11 residues. The CDR3 sequence is CSVGGGNEQYF. The DNA of the CDR3 is TGCAGCGTTGGGGGGGGGAACGAGCAGTACTTC.

The gene calls are TRBV7-2 and TRBJ1-5; 12 positions match TRBD1. J gave up 6 bases and V 6 bases, and 3 bases lay outside the gene matches. CDR1 is SGHTA, CDR2 FQGNSA, per germline. The CDR3 runs 14 residues. The CDR3 protein is CASRGTGGGQPQHF. CDR3 DNA: TGTGCCAGCAGGGGGACAGGGGGCGGTCAGCCCCAGCATTTT.

The gene calls are TRBV11-2 and TRBJ2-5, with 9 bases matching TRBD2. The length of the CDR3 is 14 residues. CDR1 SGHAT and CDR2 FQNNGV come from the germline V gene. With 3 bases clipped from V and 11 bases from J, the junction kept 10 bases outside the gene matches. The CDR3 reads CASSFSGGAIWQYF. DNA for the CDR3: TGTGCCAGCAGCTTTAGCGGGGGCGCCATTTGGCAGTACTTC.

This clonotype came up a few times. The rearrangement joins TRBV4-3 to TRBJ2-1, with D possibly being TRBD1 (6 bases). Trimming pared 4 bases from V and 1 base from J, leaving 14 bases between. The V gene's germline CDR1 is LGHNA and CDR2 YSLEER. The CDR3 is 16 residues long. DNA of the CDR3: TGCGCCAGCAGCCTACAGGGTCGGGTTTCCTACAATGAGCAGTTCTTC. It is translated as CASSLQGRVSYNEQFF.

The chain is built from TRBV10-2 and TRBJ2-7; 9 bases line up with TRBD2. Germline V gives CDR1 WSHSY, CDR2 SAAADI. V trimming: 6 bases; J trimming: 4 bases; junction bases outside the gene matches: 10. The CDR3 spans 15 residues. Here the CDR3 reads CASRSGGPALYEQYF. CDR3 nucleotides: TGCGCCAGCAGGAGCGGGGGGCCTGCCCTATACGAGCAGTACTTC.

Points on this clonotype: One end of the junction does not line up with germline, which may come from a read error. J is TRBJ2-3 and V is TRBV6-5; the D call may be TRBD1 or TRBD2 (6 bases each). CDR3 length: 14 residues. CDR1 MNHEY and CDR2 SVGAGI come from the germline V gene. CDR3 sequence (DNA): TGTGCCAGCAGTACGGGACTTAGGACAGATACGCGGTATTTT. This sequence encodes CASSTGLRTDTRYF.